The 21 T cell receptor beta chains listed next were all sequenced from one sample in a study of early stage breast cancer tumors. Here immunoSEQ multiplex PCR was the method, and the copy in TCRdb shows in-frame clones only, minus some. The sample yields tens of thousands of clones, roughly four fifths seen once. Sequenced material: blood. Every receptor here comes from a person aged 45 to 60 with breast cancer.

The genes are TRBV6-5 and TRBJ1-2; D ambiguous. Trimming removed 8 bases from V and 5 bases from J, with 15 bases in between. This CDR3 comprises 13 residues. CDR1 and CDR2 (germline): MNHEY, SVGAGI. This chain's CDR3 is CASRTPALYGYTF. Here the CDR3 DNA reads TGTGCCAGCCGCACGCCCGCGCTTTATGGCTACACCTTC.

The chain is built from TRBV7-9 and TRBJ2-3, with D maybe TRBD1 (6 bases). The CDR3 length is 13 residues. V gave up 7 bases and J gave up 0 bases, with 8 bases separating them. CDR1 is SEHNR, CDR2 FQNEAQ, per germline (reference sequence). CDR3 sequence (DNA): TGTGCCAGCAAGGGGGAGAGCACAGATACGCAGTATTTT. Encoded protein: CASKGESTDTQYF. Full variable domain (remainder filled in from reference TRBV7-9 and TRBJ2-3): DTGVSQNPRHKITKRGQNVTFRCDPISEHNRLYWYRQTLGQGPEFLTYFQNEAQLEKSRLLSDRFSAERPKGSFSTLEIQRTEQGDSAMYLCASKGESTDTQYFGPGTRLTVL.

The genes are TRBV7-2 and TRBJ1-2, with 7 nucleotides matching TRBD1. Losses at the gene ends were 5 bases for V and 6 bases for J; bases not matched to a gene: 15. CDR1 and CDR2 (germline): SGHTA, FQGNSA. The CDR3 totals 16 residues. In DNA form, the CDR3 reads TGTGCCAGCAGCCTCACCTTTGGGACAGATCCGAATGGCTACACCTTC. Its translation: CASSLTFGTDPNGYTF. Supplemented by reference TRBV7-2 and TRBJ1-2, the full variable domain reads GAGVSQSPSNKVTEKGKDVELRCDPISGHTALYWYRQSLGQGLEFLIYFQGNSAPDKSGLPSDRFSAERTGGSVSTLTIQRTQQEDSAVYLCASSLTFGTDPNGYTFGSGTRLTVV.

The chain uses TRBV6-6 and TRBJ2-7; no reliable D call. The length of the CDR3 is 14 residues. Germline assignment: CDR1 MNHNY and CDR2 SVGAGI (reference sequence). V lost 2 bases and J 0 bases, leaving 8 bases between the germline ends. The CDR3 region is CASSYEAHSYEQYF. DNA of the CDR3: TGTGCCAGCAGTTACGAGGCGCACTCCTACGAGCAGTACTTC.

This clone was seen a single time. Compared with germline, one end of the junction differs, possibly owing to a read error. V and J are TRBV11-1 and TRBJ2-5; 11 nucleotides line up with TRBD2. The CDR3 spans 17 residues. Germline V CDR1 and CDR2: SGHAT, FQDESV (reference sequence). The CDR3 region has the DNA TGTGCCAACAGCAATACCGGGACTAGCGGTCTTGAGGAGACCCAGTACTTC. The encoded protein is CANSNTGTSGLEETQYF. The whole variable domain, filled in from reference TRBV11-1 and TRBJ2-5, reads EAEVAQSPRYKITEKSQAVAFWCDPISGHATLYWYRQILGQGPELLVQFQDESVVDDSQLPKDRFSAERLKGVDSTLKIQPAELGDSAMYLCANSNTGTSGLEETQYFGPGTRLLVL.

The genes are TRBV19 and TRBJ2-2, with D perhaps matching TRBD2 (6 bases). This CDR3 is 14 amino acids long. From germline, CDR1 is LNHDA and CDR2 SQIVND (reference sequence). The V gene lost 6 bases and the J gene lost 3 bases, with 11 bases spanning the gap. The CDR3, as DNA: TGTGCCAGTAGCATTCCTAGCGACACCGGGGAGCTGTTTTTT. Translation gives CASSIPSDTGELFF. Complete variable domain (other parts from reference TRBV19 and TRBJ2-2): DGGITQSPKYLFRKEGQNVTLSCEQNLNHDAMYWYRQDPGQGLRLIYYSQIVNDFQKGDIAEGYSVSREKKESFPLTVTSAQKNPTAFYLCASSIPSDTGELFFGEGSRLTVL.

The V gene is TRBV6-5, the J gene TRBJ1-5; no firm D call. The V end was cut by 4 bases, the J end by 5 bases, with 9 bases between. The CDR3 has 13 residues. CDR1 and CDR2 from the germline V gene are MNHEY and SVGAGI. The CDR3 spells CASSSTADQPQHF. The CDR3 region has the DNA TGTGCCAGCAGTTCCACAGCGGATCAGCCCCAGCATTTT.

The V call is TRBV7-9, the J call TRBJ1-2; 8 nucleotides match TRBD1. The length of the CDR3 is 14 residues. J was trimmed by 6 bases and V by 6 bases; bases with no gene match: 9. Germline loops: CDR1 SEHNR, CDR2 FQNEAQ (reference sequence). This chain's CDR3 is CASRPAGGEHGYTF. In DNA, the CDR3 is TGTGCCAGCAGACCCGCAGGGGGCGAACATGGCTACACCTTC.

This rearrangement joins TRBV7-9 to TRBJ2-7; 14 nucleotides match TRBD2. Germline CDR1 is SEHNR and CDR2 is FQNEAQ (reference sequence). With 5 bases clipped from V and 4 bases from J, the junction kept 13 bases outside the gene matches. The CDR3 loop spans 18 amino acids. The CDR3 is CASSAGTSGSMRTYEQYF. The CDR3 DNA reads as TGTGCCAGCAGCGCCGGGACTAGCGGGAGTATGAGGACGTACGAGCAGTACTTC.

The rearrangement uses TRBV7-9 and TRBJ2-5, with D hard to call. V was trimmed by 11 bases and J by 4 bases, leaving 14 bases between them. This CDR3 has 12 residues. Germline lookup yields CDR1 SEHNR and CDR2 FQNEAQ (reference sequence). This CDR3 reads CACVKTGETQYF. The DNA of the CDR3 is TGTGCCTGCGTGAAAACGGGAGAGACCCAGTACTTC.

J is TRBJ1-4 and V is TRBV6-1, with 9 bases matching TRBD1. V trimming: 7 bases; J trimming: 4 bases; junction bases outside the gene matches: 4. Germline V lookup: CDR1 MNHNS, CDR2 SASEGT. This CDR3 contains 14 residues. The CDR3 region is CASTMTGGNEKLFF. As DNA, the CDR3 is TGTGCCAGCACCATGACAGGGGGTAATGAAAAACTGTTTTTT.

The DNA of the CDR3 is TGTGCCAGCAGCTTAGCGCAGGGTACATTGAACACTGAAGCTTTCTTT. This sequence encodes CASSLAQGTLNTEAFF. The chain is built from TRBV11-2 and TRBJ1-1; D may be TRBD1 (5 bases). Per germline, CDR1 SGHAT and CDR2 FQNNGV. This CDR3 spans 16 amino acids. The V gene lost 1 base and the J gene lost 0 bases, with 12 bases spanning the gap.

The gene calls are TRBV30 and TRBJ1-1; weak D call: TRBD1 (6 bases). This CDR3 comprises 13 residues. V lost 4 bases and J lost 6, with 15 bases in between. Germline CDR1 GTSNPN, CDR2 SVGIG (reference sequence). The CDR3 is CAWKRGASAEAFF. CDR3 sequence (DNA): TGTGCCTGGAAACGGGGGGCGTCCGCTGAAGCTTTCTTT.

The rearrangement uses TRBV2 and TRBJ2-1; 8 bases map to TRBD1. The V segment lost 6 bases and the J segment 0 bases; nucleotides outside the gene matches: 7. The CDR3 covers 16 residues. The germline V gene encodes CDR1 SNHLY and CDR2 FYNNEI. Written as DNA, the CDR3 is TGTGCCAGCAGGTACACAGGGGGAGGCTCCTACAATGAGCAGTTCTTC. Translating it yields CASRYTGGGSYNEQFF.

V and J are TRBV5-1 and TRBJ1-1, with 7 nucleotides matching TRBD1. J lost 4 bases, V lost 2 bases, and 5 bases had no gene match. The CDR3 is made up of 14 amino acids. Germline assignment: CDR1 SGHRS and CDR2 YFSETQ. The CDR3 protein is CASSLGGGLTEAFF. The CDR3 DNA follows: TGCGCCAGCAGCTTAGGAGGGGGCCTCACTGAAGCTTTCTTT.

The J gene is TRBJ1-3, the V gene TRBV6-5; 7 bases align to TRBD1. The trim removed 2 bases at V and 4 bases at J, leaving 5 bases unmatched. Germline-derived CDR1 and CDR2 are MNHEY and SVGAGI. The CDR3 totals 15 residues. The CDR3 DNA sequence: TGTGCCAGCAGTTACAGCCAGGGGGGAGGAAACACCATATATTTT. This codes for CASSYSQGGGNTIYF.

This clone was seen a handful of times. The genes are TRBV7-9 and TRBJ2-3, with 8 bases matching TRBD1. Germline V gives CDR1 SEHNR, CDR2 FQNEAQ (reference sequence). The CDR3 totals 15 residues. Unmatched junction bases numbered 6, after V lost 6 bases and J lost 1 base. CDR3 in DNA: TGTGCCAGCAGTAAAACGGGACAGGGCACAGATACGCAGTATTTT. Encoded protein: CASSKTGQGTDTQYF.

The J gene is TRBJ2-2, the V gene TRBV4-3; no clear D gene. Trimming cost V 1 base and J 6 bases, with 12 bases left between them. The CDR3 totals 15 residues. In germline, CDR1 is LGHNA, CDR2 YSLEER. The CDR3 DNA reads TGCGCCAGCAGCCAAGTGCCGAACAGTGCCGGGGAGCTGTTTTTT. It codes for CASSQVPNSAGELFF.

The genes are TRBV18 and TRBJ2-3; the D is unclear. V lost 4 bases, J lost 2 bases, and 7 bases lay in between. The CDR3 totals 13 residues. Germline V lookup: CDR1 KGHSH, CDR2 LQKENI. CDR3: CASSLNPTDTQYF. The CDR3 region has the DNA TGTGCCAGCTCACTGAACCCCACAGATACGCAGTATTTT.

This rearrangement joins TRBV28 to TRBJ1-6; 7 bases agree with TRBD1. The CDR3 length is 16 residues. The V gene end was trimmed by 7 bases and the J gene end by 6 bases; junction bases not matched to a gene: 12. Germline CDR1 is MDHEN and CDR2 is SYDVKM. CDR3 loop: CASTTKGAGGNSPLHF. CDR3 coding DNA: TGTGCCAGCACTACCAAGGGGGCCGGCGGTAATTCACCCCTCCACTTT.

The CDR3 here is CAWRSPDPNTQYF. The DNA for the CDR3 is TGTGCCTGGAGATCTCCAGACCCGAATACGCAGTATTTT. This rearrangement joins TRBV30 to TRBJ2-3, with unresolved D. V lost 3 bases and J 7 bases, leaving 14 bases between the germline ends. There are 13 residues in the CDR3. Germline V CDR1 and CDR2: GTSNPN, SVGIG (reference sequence).